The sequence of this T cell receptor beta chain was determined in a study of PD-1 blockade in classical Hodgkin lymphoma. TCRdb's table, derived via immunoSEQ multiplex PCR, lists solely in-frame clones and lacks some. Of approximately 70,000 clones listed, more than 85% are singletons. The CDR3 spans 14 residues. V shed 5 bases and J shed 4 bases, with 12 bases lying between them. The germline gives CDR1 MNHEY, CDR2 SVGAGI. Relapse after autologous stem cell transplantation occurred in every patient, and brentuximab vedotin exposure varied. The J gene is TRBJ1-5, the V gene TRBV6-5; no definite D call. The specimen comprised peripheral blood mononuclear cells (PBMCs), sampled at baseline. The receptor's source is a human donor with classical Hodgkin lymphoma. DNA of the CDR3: TGTGCCAGCAGTCTACTCGTGGGGAATCAGCCCCAGCATTTT. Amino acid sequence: CASSLLVGNQPQHF.